Below, 3 T cell receptor beta chains from the same sample are listed, as sequenced in a study of cytomegalovirus exposure and HLA in healthy donors. Both 60 Vbeta primers and 13 Jbeta primers went into the PCR. This table comes from immunoSEQ multiplex PCR, and its TCRdb copy is limited to in-frame clones, with some not included. The sample consists of 100,000 to 150,000 clones, approximately 86% of them appearing once. Sequences were obtained from PBMCs. The receptors derive from a boy aged 5-17 years in good health and CMV-seronegative.

Only a few counts were recorded for this clone. The genes are TRBV6-5 and TRBJ1-6; D remains ambiguous. The V gene lost 7 bases and the J gene lost 9 bases, with 13 bases spanning the gap. Per germline, CDR1 MNHEY and CDR2 SVGAGI. This CDR3 has 13 residues. The DNA of the CDR3 is TGTGCCAGCACTCCCGCGGTCAGTTCACCCCTCCACTTT. It is translated as CASTPAVSSPLHF.

The V call is TRBV5-6, the J call TRBJ2-3, with 10 bases fitting TRBD2. Germline V CDR1 and CDR2: SGHDT, YYEEEE. CDR3 length: 18 amino acids. Germline trimming cut 4 bases from V and 6 bases from J; bases unmatched to any gene: 17. In DNA, the CDR3 is TGTGCCAGCAGCCTTGTACTACGGACTAGCGGCTTTTTCGATACGCAGTATTTT. It is translated as CASSLVLRTSGFFDTQYF.

This rearrangement joins TRBV14 to TRBJ2-7; D is possibly TRBD2 (6 bases). Germline CDR1 is SGHDN and CDR2 is FVKESK. With 3 bases removed from V and 1 base from J, the gap between germline ends came to 13 bases. The CDR3 loop spans 15 amino acids. CDR3 coding DNA: TGTGCCAGCAGCCACCTTGGGACTGGATCCTACGAGCAGTACTTC. It specifies CASSHLGTGSYEQYF. The entire variable domain, with the rest obtained from reference TRBV14 and TRBJ2-7, is as follows: EAGVTQFPSHSVIEKGQTVTLRCDPISGHDNLYWYRRVMGKEIKFLLHFVKESKQDESGMPNNRFLAERTGGTYSTLKVQPAELEDSGVYFCASSHLGTGSYEQYFGPGTRLTVT.